These T cell receptor beta chains were read from a single sample in a study of cytomegalovirus exposure and HLA in healthy donors. Produced via immunoSEQ multiplex PCR; TCRdb's table is partial and in-frame only. Of fewer than 200,000 clones listed, around 96% are singletons. Material for sequencing was PBMCs. The receptors derive from a young woman in good health and CMV-seronegative. The CDR3 runs from the conserved cysteine through the conserved F or W. The D gene is left open where the match is weak. Clone size appears in some rows only: once, few, many, or a class for an expanded clone.

V	D	size	J	DNA	CDR3
TRBV19	TRBD1	NA	TRBJ1-5	TGTGCCAGTAGTATGGGGGGCCTACAGGGGTATAGCAATCAGCCCCAGCATTTT	CASSMGGLQGYSNQPQHF
TRBV5-1	NA	NA	TRBJ2-5	TGCGCCAGCAGCTTGTCCCTGGGGGGCCAAGAGACCCAGTACTTC	CASSLSLGGQETQYF
TRBV19	TRBD2	NA	TRBJ2-7	TGTGCCAGTAGTATGGCGGGGGTCCCCCACTACGAGCAGTACTTC	CASSMAGVPHYEQYF
TRBV5-1	TRBD1	NA	TRBJ2-1	TGCGCCAGCAGCTACCCAAAACAGGGGAACGAGCAGTTCTTC	CASSYPKQGNEQFF
TRBV9	TRBD1	NA	TRBJ2-3	TGTGCCAGCAGCGCAGGGGGTCTGAGCACAGATACGCAGTATTTT	CASSAGGLSTDTQYF
TRBV7-9	NA	NA	TRBJ1-4	TGTGCCAGCAGCTTAGCAGGGGGGGGAAAACTGTTTTTT	CASSLAGGGKLFF
TRBV7-9	NA	NA	TRBJ2-5	TGTGCCAGCAGGAATCCGCTAAGGGGTGAGACCCAGTACTTC	CASRNPLRGETQYF
TRBV7-2	NA	NA	TRBJ2-7	TGTGCCAGCAGCTTAGATACGGACAGTTCCTACGAGCAGTACTTC	CASSLDTDSSYEQYF
TRBV18	TRBD1	NA	TRBJ1-2	TGTGCCAGCTCATCAGGGACAGGGGGCAACTATGGCTACACCTTC	CASSSGTGGNYGYTF
TRBV7-9	NA	NA	TRBJ1-1	TGTGCCAGCAGCTTAGCGGCCCGGGGGTATAACACTGAAGCTTTCTTT	CASSLAARGYNTEAFF
TRBV7-7	NA	NA	TRBJ2-5	TGTGCTAGCAGCTCGGGTGGCTCCGGGACTGGCAAAGAGACCCAGTACTTC	CASSSGGSGTGKETQYF
TRBV5-4	NA	NA	TRBJ1-1	TGTGCCAGCAGCTTGGGCAGTTACACTGAAGCTTTCTTT	CASSLGSYTEAFF
TRBV25-1	TRBD2	NA	TRBJ2-3	TGTGCCAGCACCGCCGACCTCGGGACTAGCGGGGGAGATACGCAGTATTTT	CASTADLGTSGGDTQYF
TRBV6-5	TRBD1	NA	TRBJ1-6	TGTGCCAGCAGTTATACCCAAGGACAGGGAAGGTCACCCCTCCACTTT	CASSYTQGQGRSPLHF
TRBV10-3	NA	once	TRBJ1-6	TGTGCCATCAGTGAGATCCGAGATAATTCACCCCTCCACTTT	CAISEIRDNSPLHF
TRBV7-3	NA	NA	TRBJ1-2	TGTGCCAGCAGCCCTGGGGGGGGTAACTATGGCTACACCTTC	CASSPGGGNYGYTF